Below are 3 T cell receptor beta chains sequenced from a single sample in a study of shared clonotypes between healthy human individuals. Profiling relied on immunoSEQ multiplex PCR, and the TCRdb table lists in-frame clones only, not all of them. Counted here are hundreds of thousands of clones, approximately 79% occurring once; the ten biggest clones make up 1.5% to 2%. Sequenced material: memory CD4+ T cells sorted from blood. Specified subset: CD45RA-negative fraction. The receptors come from a woman aged 25 to 39 in good health.

The chain carries TRBV7-9 and TRBJ2-1; TRBD2 is a possible D gene (6 bases). The V end was cut by 4 bases, the J end by 5 bases, with 15 bases between. CDR1 and CDR2 (germline): SEHNR, FQNEAQ (reference sequence). CDR3 length equals 15 residues. CDR3 DNA: TGTGCCAGCAGCTGGGGGGAGAGCGGTGACAATGAGCAGTTCTTC. Translated: CASSWGESGDNEQFF.

This sequence joins TRBV5-5 and TRBJ2-5; 8 bases line up with TRBD2. Trimming removed 4 bases from V and 5 bases from J; junction bases left unmatched: 13. Germline loops: CDR1 SGHKS, CDR2 YYEKEE (reference sequence). This CDR3 region has 16 residues. CDR3 nucleotide sequence: TGTGCCAGCAGCCCCACGGGGGGGCTCCTAGGGGAGACCCAGTACTTC. It yields the protein CASSPTGGLLGETQYF.

In this sample, this clone turned up many times. The chain is built from TRBV6-1 and TRBJ1-5; maybe TRBD1 (5 bases). Trimming removed 1 base from V and 2 bases from J, with 12 bases in between. The germline V gene has CDR1 MNHNS and CDR2 SASEGT. The CDR3 loop spans 16 amino acids. The CDR3 region has the DNA TGTGCCAGCAGTGAAGACGGGGGTTCGGGCAATCAGCCCCAGCATTTT. This gives the protein CASSEDGGSGNQPQHF.